This T cell receptor beta chain was found in a study of cytomegalovirus exposure and HLA in healthy donors. Turning to the study itself: Previous work identified 95 million to 140 million unique TCR beta sequences from 200 million or so T cells. When 398 donors were genotyped, approximately 81% of them were found to fall in the Caucasian-associated ancestry cluster.

This clone was counted a single time. Antigen unknown. PCR used 60 Vbeta primers and 13 Jbeta primers. Sequenced by immunoSEQ multiplex PCR; TCRdb stores in-frame clones only, minus some. This table has 150,000 or so clones, about 80% appearing once. The trim removed 0 bases at V and 1 base at J, leaving 3 bases unmatched. This CDR3 is 16 amino acids long. From germline, CDR1 is LGHNA and CDR2 YSLEER. Study-wide points: What a later analysis reportedly showed was that an Asian-associated ancestry cluster had fewer N-insertions than the 666-donor mean. Later, an analysis showed that TCR beta chains associated with HLA were more clonally expanded than others that were equally common.

The receptor was isolated from a woman between 45 and 60 years old in good health and CMV-seropositive. This chain uses TRBV4-3 with TRBJ2-1; 7 bases are a match to TRBD2. Sequenced: PBMCs. The CDR3 protein is CASSQDSSGSYNEQFF. The DNA of the CDR3 is TGCGCCAGCAGCCAAGATAGTAGCGGGTCCTACAATGAGCAGTTCTTC.